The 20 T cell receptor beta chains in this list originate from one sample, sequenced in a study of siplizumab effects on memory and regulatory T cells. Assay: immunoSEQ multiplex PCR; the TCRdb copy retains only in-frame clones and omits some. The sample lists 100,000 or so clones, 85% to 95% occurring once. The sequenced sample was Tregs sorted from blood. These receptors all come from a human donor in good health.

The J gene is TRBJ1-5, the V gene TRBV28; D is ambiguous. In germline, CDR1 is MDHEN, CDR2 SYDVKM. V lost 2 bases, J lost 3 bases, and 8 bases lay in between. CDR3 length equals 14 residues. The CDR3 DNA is TGTGCCAGCAGTTTACAGCAGTTCAATCAGCCCCAGCATTTT. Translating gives CASSLQQFNQPQHF.

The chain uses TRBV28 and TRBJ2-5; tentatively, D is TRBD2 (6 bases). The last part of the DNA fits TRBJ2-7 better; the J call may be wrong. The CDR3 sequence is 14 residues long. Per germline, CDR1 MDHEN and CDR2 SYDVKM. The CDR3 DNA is TGTGCCAGCAGCACACCCGGGAGCTACTACGAGCAGTACTTC. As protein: CASSTPGSYYEQYF.

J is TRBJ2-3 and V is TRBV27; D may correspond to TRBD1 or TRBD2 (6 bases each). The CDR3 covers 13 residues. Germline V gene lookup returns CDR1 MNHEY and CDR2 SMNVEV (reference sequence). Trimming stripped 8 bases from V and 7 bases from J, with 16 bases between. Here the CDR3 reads CASREGGRNTQYF. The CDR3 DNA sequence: TGTGCCAGCCGCGAGGGGGGTAGGAATACGCAGTATTTT.

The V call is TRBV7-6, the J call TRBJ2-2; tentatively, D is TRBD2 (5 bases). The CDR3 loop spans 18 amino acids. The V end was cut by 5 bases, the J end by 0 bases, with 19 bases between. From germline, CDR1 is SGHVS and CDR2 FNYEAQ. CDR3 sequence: CASSLRTPGVANTGELFF. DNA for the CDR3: TGTGCCAGCAGCCTGCGGACCCCCGGGGTCGCGAACACCGGGGAGCTGTTTTTT.

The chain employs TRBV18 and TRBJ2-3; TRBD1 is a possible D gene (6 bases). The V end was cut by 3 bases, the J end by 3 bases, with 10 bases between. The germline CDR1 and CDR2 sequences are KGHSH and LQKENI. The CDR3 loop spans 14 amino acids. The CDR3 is CASSPVRGTDTQYF. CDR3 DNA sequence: TGTGCCAGCTCACCCGTCAGGGGTACAGATACGCAGTATTTT. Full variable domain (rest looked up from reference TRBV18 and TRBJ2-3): NAGVMQNPRHLVRRRGQEARLRCSPMKGHSHVYWYRQLPEEGLKFMVYLQKENIIDESGMPKERFSAEFPKEGPSILRIQQVVRGDSAAYFCASSPVRGTDTQYFGPGTRLTVL.

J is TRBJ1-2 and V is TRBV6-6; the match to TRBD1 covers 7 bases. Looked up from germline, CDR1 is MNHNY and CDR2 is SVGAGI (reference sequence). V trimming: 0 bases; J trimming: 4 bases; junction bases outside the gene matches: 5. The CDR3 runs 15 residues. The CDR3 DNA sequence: TGTGCCAGCAGTTACTCTGGCAGGGGGGCCTATGGCTACACCTTC. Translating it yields CASSYSGRGAYGYTF.

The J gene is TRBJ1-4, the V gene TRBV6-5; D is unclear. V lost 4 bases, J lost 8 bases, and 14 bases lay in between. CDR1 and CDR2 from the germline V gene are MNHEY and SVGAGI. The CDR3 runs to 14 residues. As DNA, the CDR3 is TGTGCCAGCAGTTTAGTCGCACGTGGGGAAAAACTGTTTTTT. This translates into CASSLVARGEKLFF.

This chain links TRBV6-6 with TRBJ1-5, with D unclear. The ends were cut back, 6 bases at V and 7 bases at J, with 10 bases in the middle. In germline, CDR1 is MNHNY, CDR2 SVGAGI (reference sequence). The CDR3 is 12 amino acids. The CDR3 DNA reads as TGTGCCAGCAGCCCTGGGTTCCAGCCCCAGCATTTT. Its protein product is CASSPGFQPQHF.

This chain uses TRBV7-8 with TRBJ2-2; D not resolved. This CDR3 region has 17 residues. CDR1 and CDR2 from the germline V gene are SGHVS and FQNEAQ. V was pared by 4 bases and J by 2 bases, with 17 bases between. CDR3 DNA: TGTGCCAGCAGCTCGCTAGTTTTCGTCCATAACACCGGGGAGCTGTTTTTT. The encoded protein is CASSSLVFVHNTGELFF.

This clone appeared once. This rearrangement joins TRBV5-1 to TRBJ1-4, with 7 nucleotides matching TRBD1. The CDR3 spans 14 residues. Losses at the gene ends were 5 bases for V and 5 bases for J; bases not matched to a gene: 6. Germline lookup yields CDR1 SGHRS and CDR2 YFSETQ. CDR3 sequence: CASRRQGPNEKLFF. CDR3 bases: TGCGCCAGCAGACGACAGGGACCGAATGAAAAACTGTTTTTT.

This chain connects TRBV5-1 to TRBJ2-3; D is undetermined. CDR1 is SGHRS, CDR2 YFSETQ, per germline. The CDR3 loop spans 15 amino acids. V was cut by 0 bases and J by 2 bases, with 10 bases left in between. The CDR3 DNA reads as TGCGCCAGCAGCTTGGGTAGACCCATCACAGATACGCAGTATTTT. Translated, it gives CASSLGRPITDTQYF.

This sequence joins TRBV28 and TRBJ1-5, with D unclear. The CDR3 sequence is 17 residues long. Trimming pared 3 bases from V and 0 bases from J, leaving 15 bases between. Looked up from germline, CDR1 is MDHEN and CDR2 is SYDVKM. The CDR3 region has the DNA TGTGCCAGCAGTTTTCTTGCCCTGGCTTATAGCAATCAGCCCCAGCATTTT. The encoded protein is CASSFLALAYSNQPQHF.

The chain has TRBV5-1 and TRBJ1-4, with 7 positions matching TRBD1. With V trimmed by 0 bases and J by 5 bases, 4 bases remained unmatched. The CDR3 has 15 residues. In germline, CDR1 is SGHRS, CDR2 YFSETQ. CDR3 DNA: TGCGCCAGCAGCTTGGCGGGGACAGAGAATGAAAAACTGTTTTTT. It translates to CASSLAGTENEKLFF.

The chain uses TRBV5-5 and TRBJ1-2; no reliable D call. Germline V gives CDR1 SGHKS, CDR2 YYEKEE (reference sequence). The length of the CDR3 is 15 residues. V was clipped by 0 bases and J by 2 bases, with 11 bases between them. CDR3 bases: TGTGCCAGCAGCTTGGTTCTAACTTTGAACTATGGCTACACCTTC. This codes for CASSLVLTLNYGYTF. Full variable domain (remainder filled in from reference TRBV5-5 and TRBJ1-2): DAGVTQSPTHLIKTRGQQVTLRCSPISGHKSVSWYQQVLGQGPQFIFQYYEKEERGRGNFPDRFSARQFPNYSSELNVNALLLGDSALYLCASSLVLTLNYGYTFGSGTRLTVV.

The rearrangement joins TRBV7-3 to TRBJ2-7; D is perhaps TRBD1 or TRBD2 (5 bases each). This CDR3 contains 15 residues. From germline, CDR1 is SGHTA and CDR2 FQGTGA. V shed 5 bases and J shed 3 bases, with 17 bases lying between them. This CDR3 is CASSPLRGPLYEQYF. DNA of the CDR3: TGTGCCAGCAGCCCACTCCGGGGCCCACTCTACGAGCAGTACTTC.

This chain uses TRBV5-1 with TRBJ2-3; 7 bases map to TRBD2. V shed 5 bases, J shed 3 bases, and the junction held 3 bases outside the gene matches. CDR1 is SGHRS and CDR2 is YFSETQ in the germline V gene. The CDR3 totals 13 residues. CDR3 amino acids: CASRRETTDTQYF. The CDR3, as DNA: TGCGCCAGCAGGCGGGAGACTACAGATACGCAGTATTTT.

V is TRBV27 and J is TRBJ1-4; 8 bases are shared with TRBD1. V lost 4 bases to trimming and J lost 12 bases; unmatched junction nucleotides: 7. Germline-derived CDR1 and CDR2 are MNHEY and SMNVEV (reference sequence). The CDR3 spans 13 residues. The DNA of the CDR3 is TGTGCCAGCAGTTCAAGGCAGGGGGCTCAACTGTTTTTT. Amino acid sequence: CASSSRQGAQLFF.

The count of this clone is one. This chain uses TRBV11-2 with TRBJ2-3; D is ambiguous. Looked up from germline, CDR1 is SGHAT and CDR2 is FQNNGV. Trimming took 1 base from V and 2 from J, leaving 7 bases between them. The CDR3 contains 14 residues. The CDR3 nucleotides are TGTGCCAGCAGCTTAGGAGCATACACAGATACGCAGTATTTT. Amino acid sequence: CASSLGAYTDTQYF. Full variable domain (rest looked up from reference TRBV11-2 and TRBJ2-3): EAGVAQSPRYKIIEKRQSVAFWCNPISGHATLYWYQQILGQGPKLLIQFQNNGVVDDSQLPKDRFSAERLKGVDSTLKIQPAKLEDSAVYLCASSLGAYTDTQYFGPGTRLTVL.

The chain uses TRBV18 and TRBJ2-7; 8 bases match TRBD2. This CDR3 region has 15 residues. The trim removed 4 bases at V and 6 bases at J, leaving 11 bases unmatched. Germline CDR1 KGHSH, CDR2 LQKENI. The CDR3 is CASSLAGLGLSEQYF. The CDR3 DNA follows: TGTGCCAGCTCACTCGCGGGACTAGGACTTTCCGAGCAGTACTTC.

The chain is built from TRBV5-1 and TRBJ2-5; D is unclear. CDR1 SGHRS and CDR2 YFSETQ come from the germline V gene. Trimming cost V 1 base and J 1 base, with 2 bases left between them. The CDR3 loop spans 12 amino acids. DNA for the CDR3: TGCGCCAGCAGCTTGTTCCAAGAGACCCAGTACTTC. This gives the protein CASSLFQETQYF.